The 13 T cell receptor beta chains presented below share a single source sample, sequenced in a study of blood T cell repertoires in COVID-19. Using immunoSEQ multiplex PCR, the repertoire was profiled, and TCRdb retains in-frame clones only, with some absent. The sample carries fewer than 150,000 clones, approximately 77% recorded once. Sequenced input: peripheral blood. Receptor source: a man at least 80 years old with acute or convalescent COVID-19.

The rearrangement joins TRBV6-1 to TRBJ2-7, with TRBD1 identical over 7 bases. CDR1 is MNHNS and CDR2 is SASEGT in the germline V gene. Losses at the gene ends were 2 bases for V and 0 bases for J; bases not matched to a gene: 7. The length of the CDR3 is 16 residues. The DNA of the CDR3 is TGTGCCAGCAGTGAAACAGGACAGGTGATCTCCTACGAGCAGTACTTC. Its translation is CASSETGQVISYEQYF.

V usage is TRBV7-2 and J usage is TRBJ2-7, with 8 bases fitting TRBD1. Germline loops: CDR1 SGHTA, CDR2 FQGNSA. Unmatched junction bases numbered 2, after V lost 5 bases and J lost 2 bases. This CDR3 has 13 amino acids. The CDR3 loop reads CASSQQGAYEQYF. CDR3 DNA: TGTGCCAGCAGCCAACAGGGGGCCTACGAGCAGTACTTC.

This chain links TRBV7-6 with TRBJ2-3, with TRBD2 matching 9 bases. With 1 base clipped from V and 4 bases from J, the junction kept 6 bases outside the gene matches. This CDR3 has 16 residues. In germline, CDR1 is SGHVS, CDR2 FNYEAQ. CDR3 loop: CASSLVGLAGSDTQYF. The DNA for the CDR3 is TGTGCCAGCAGCTTAGTTGGTCTAGCGGGGTCAGATACGCAGTATTTT.

A single count supports this clone. The genes are TRBV6-5 and TRBJ1-1; 10 bases map to TRBD1. With 6 bases clipped from V and 6 bases from J, the junction kept 4 bases outside the gene matches. This CDR3 spans 13 amino acids. Germline values: CDR1 MNHEY, CDR2 SVGAGI. CDR3 loop: CASRPTGGAEAFF. The DNA for the CDR3 is TGTGCCAGCAGGCCGACAGGGGGCGCTGAAGCTTTCTTT.

CDR3 in amino acids: CASRPADSPAKTIQYF. The DNA of the CDR3 is TGTGCCAGCAGACCGGCCGATAGCCCAGCCAAGACCATTCAGTACTTC. This chain uses TRBV27 with TRBJ2-4; D is ambiguous. V shed 6 bases and J shed 9 bases, with 24 bases lying between them. The CDR3 is 16 amino acids. Germline loops: CDR1 MNHEY, CDR2 SMNVEV (reference sequence).

Worth noting for this clone: One junction end disagrees with the germline gene, perhaps due to a read error. The genes are TRBV5-1 and TRBJ2-5; 10 positions match TRBD2. The CDR3 is made up of 14 amino acids. Per the germline V gene, CDR1 is SGHRS and CDR2 is YFSETQ. CDR3 sequence (DNA): TGCGCCCGCAGCGGGGGGGGATCGGGAGAGACCCAGTACTTC. Protein sequence: CARSGGGSGETQYF. The entire variable domain, with the rest obtained from reference TRBV5-1 and TRBJ2-5, is as follows: KAGVTQTPRYLIKTRGQQVTLSCSPISGHRSVSWYQQTPGQGLQFLFEYFSETQRNKGNFPGRFSGRQFSNSRSEMNVSTLELGDSALYLCARSGGGSGETQYFGPGTRLLVL.

The chain combines TRBV19 with TRBJ2-4; D unclear. CDR3 length equals 13 residues. V gave up 5 bases and J gave up 3 bases, with 8 bases separating them. In germline, CDR1 is LNHDA, CDR2 SQIVND (reference sequence). The CDR3 sequence is CASSGGFKNIQYF. In DNA, the CDR3 is TGTGCCAGTAGTGGCGGTTTCAAAAACATTCAGTACTTC.

This clone was recorded once. The rearrangement joins TRBV15 to TRBJ1-3; D unclear. The CDR3 sequence is 15 residues long. Germline loops: CDR1 LNHNV, CDR2 YYDKDF (reference sequence). V was pared by 1 base and J by 4 bases, with 11 bases between. CDR3 region: CATSRGSPGGNTIYF. CDR3 in DNA: TGTGCCACCAGCAGAGGGTCCCCGGGGGGAAACACCATATATTTT.

The chain joins TRBV19 to TRBJ1-5; D may be TRBD1 (5 bases). The CDR3 contains 14 residues. V shed 7 bases and J shed 8 bases, with 18 bases lying between them. Germline V gives CDR1 LNHDA, CDR2 SQIVND (reference sequence). In DNA form, the CDR3 reads TGTGCCAGTACCGTGGAGGGCCGGGGGGAGCCCCAGCATTTT. Protein: CASTVEGRGEPQHF. Full variable domain (remainder filled in from reference TRBV19 and TRBJ1-5): DGGITQSPKYLFRKEGQNVTLSCEQNLNHDAMYWYRQDPGQGLRLIYYSQIVNDFQKGDIAEGYSVSREKKESFPLTVTSAQKNPTAFYLCASTVEGRGEPQHFGDGTRLSIL.

This clone was seen a handful of times. A read error may account for a junction end that differs from germline. V and J are TRBV15 and TRBJ2-7; 10 bases line up with TRBD2. This CDR3 has 15 amino acids. From germline, CDR1 is LNHNV and CDR2 YYDKDF (reference sequence). CDR3 residues: CATSRAGLAGDLPHF. CDR3 nucleotides: TGTGCCACCAGCAGAGCGGGGCTAGCGGGGGACCTACCGCACTTC.

In its sample, this clone was seen once. V gene TRBV5-1 combines with J gene TRBJ1-1; D gene uncertain. V dropped 0 bases and J dropped 4 bases, with 10 bases sitting between them. CDR3 size: 14 residues. CDR1 and CDR2 from the germline V gene are SGHRS and YFSETQ. DNA of the CDR3: TGCGCCAGCAGCTTGGGCACAGCCAGCACTGAAGCTTTCTTT. As protein: CASSLGTASTEAFF.

This clone was detected a few times. The chain is built from TRBV2 and TRBJ1-1, with TRBD1 identical over 7 bases. Germline lookup yields CDR1 SNHLY and CDR2 FYNNEI. Germline trimming cut 7 bases from V and 7 bases from J; bases unmatched to any gene: 12. The length of the CDR3 is 14 residues. CDR3 protein: CASKDRMGTGEAFF. CDR3 coding DNA: TGTGCCAGCAAGGACAGGATGGGAACAGGTGAAGCTTTCTTT.

V usage is TRBV28 and J usage is TRBJ2-2, with TRBD2 matching 8 bases. The junction had 5 bases not matched to a gene; V was cut back by 8 bases and J by 0 bases. Germline lookup yields CDR1 MDHEN and CDR2 SYDVKM. The CDR3 extends over 15 amino acids. Written as DNA, the CDR3 is TGTGCCAGCTCCTCCGGGGGGGCGAACACCGGGGAGCTGTTTTTT. Protein: CASSSGGANTGELFF.